This TCR beta chain originates from a study of blood T cells in healthy people across ages. Sample-barcoded 5' priming and a J-beta primer mix drove a second PCR of roughly 6 to 12 cycles. A single record per CDR3 protein comes from TCRdb applying MiXCR to the 5' RACE reads. The table lists roughly 1 million distinct CDR3 sequences, roughly 24% of them singletons, with around 0.7% in the top ten. The CDR3 is 15 residues long. With 0 bases clipped from V and 3 bases from J, the junction kept 7 bases outside the gene matches. Germline CDR1 and CDR2: SQVTM and ANQGSEA. Whenever a sample was processed, at least 6.5 million PBMCs were isolated. This sample also belongs to another study, concerning T cells of mothers and their children. Per that study: Every microgram of extracted RNA entered cDNA synthesis, around 1.4 ug per 15 ul. Added by the second PCR's M1S primer were sample barcodes and 2-4 random nucleotides.

Sequencing was carried out using blood. The chain is built from TRBV29-1 and TRBJ2-7; TRBD1 matches at 8 bases. This sequence was found in a girl aged 2 to 9 in good health. CDR3 sequence reads: CSVEDGAGGFYEQYF. CDR3 DNA: TGCAGCGTTGAAGATGGGGCAGGGGGCTTCTACGAGCAGTACTTC.